The TCR beta chain described here comes from a study of T cell responses to AZD1222 COVID-19 vaccine. The J segment lost 2 bases and the V segment lost 2 bases, leaving 2 bases of the junction unmatched. CDR3 length equals 14 residues. Germline V gene sequence: CDR1 ENHRY, CDR2 SYGVKD. Data came from immunoSEQ multiplex PCR; TCRdb stores just in-frame clones and leaves some out. Found here are hundreds of thousands of clones, 85% to 95% of them singletons; the top ten hold 0.9% to 1.1%. The V and J genes are TRBV10-3 and TRBJ2-7; 8 nucleotides match TRBD1. This TCR was sampled from an adult in good health. The sample in question was peripheral blood, obtained on day 0 of MenACWY control vaccination. The CDR3 reads CAISERGQAYEQYF. The CDR3 region has the DNA TGTGCCATCAGTGAGAGGGGACAGGCCTACGAGCAGTACTTC.